The 32 T cell receptor beta chains presented below share a single source sample, sequenced in a study of blood T cell repertoires in COVID-19. Libraries were prepared by immunoSEQ multiplex PCR; TCRdb keeps only in-frame clonotypes and omits some of them. This sample has fewer than 200,000 clones, with around 85% found just once. Specimen: peripheral blood. The receptors originated from a man aged 60 to 75 who had recovered from COVID-19.

For the CDR3, the DNA is TGTGCCAGCAGTTTAACCCAGGGGATGGCAGATACGCAGTATTTT. Translating it yields CASSLTQGMADTQYF. The chain joins TRBV27 to TRBJ2-3; weak D call: TRBD1 (6 bases). The CDR3 consists of 15 residues. V gave up 2 bases and J gave up 4 bases, with 13 bases separating them. Per germline, CDR1 MNHEY and CDR2 SMNVEV (reference sequence).

The chain has TRBV7-9 and TRBJ1-2; D is undetermined. The CDR3 runs 13 residues. Germline assignment: CDR1 SEHNR and CDR2 FQNEAQ (reference sequence). With 7 bases removed from V and 7 bases from J, the gap between germline ends came to 16 bases. The CDR3, as DNA: TGTGCCAGCACCCCCTATGCACGTGGTGGCTACACCTTC. Translating gives CASTPYARGGYTF.

This chain connects TRBV5-4 to TRBJ2-1, with D possibly being TRBD1 (5 bases). CDR3 length: 13 amino acids. With 2 bases removed from V and 6 bases from J, the gap between germline ends came to 9 bases. The germline CDR1 and CDR2 sequences are SGHNT and YYREEE (reference sequence). This CDR3 reads CASSFVQVNEQFF. CDR3 nucleotides: TGTGCCAGCAGCTTTGTACAGGTCAATGAGCAGTTCTTC.

The chain is built from TRBV25-1 and TRBJ2-1, with 9 bases fitting TRBD2. The V gene end was trimmed by 0 bases and the J gene end by 4 bases; junction bases not matched to a gene: 1. The CDR3 has 15 amino acids. The germline CDR1 and CDR2 sequences are MGHDK and SYGVNS. Here the CDR3 reads CASSEYSGGYNEQFF. DNA for the CDR3: TGTGCCAGCAGTGAATATAGCGGGGGATACAATGAGCAGTTCTTC. The full variable domain, rest sourced from reference TRBV25-1 and TRBJ2-1, is EADIYQTPRYLVIGTGKKITLECSQTMGHDKMYWYQQDPGMELHLIHYSYGVNSTEKGDLSSESTVSRIRTEHFPLTLESARPSHTSQYLCASSEYSGGYNEQFFGPGTRLTVL.

V gene TRBV6-5 combines with J gene TRBJ1-4; D possibly corresponds to TRBD1 (5 bases). CDR1 is MNHEY and CDR2 is SVGAGI in the germline V gene. Trimming removed 10 bases from V and 0 bases from J, with 15 bases in between. This CDR3 contains 15 residues. Here the CDR3 reads CAIGGDSATNEKLFF. In DNA form, the CDR3 reads TGTGCCATCGGAGGGGATTCTGCAACTAATGAAAAACTGTTTTTT.

The genes are TRBV7-3 and TRBJ2-5; 8 positions agree with TRBD2. Trimming removed 2 bases from V and 4 bases from J; junction bases left unmatched: 6. CDR3 length: 15 amino acids. The germline V gene has CDR1 SGHTA and CDR2 FQGTGA. The CDR3 DNA follows: TGTGCCAGCAGCTTAGGGAGCGGGGGCAGAGAGACCCAGTACTTC. Protein: CASSLGSGGRETQYF.

The chain recombines TRBV27 with TRBJ2-2; possibly TRBD1 for D (6 bases). Trimming shortened V by 4 bases and J by 3 bases, and 12 bases separated the two germline ends. Germline assignment: CDR1 MNHEY and CDR2 SMNVEV (reference sequence). CDR3 size: 15 residues. The CDR3 loop reads CASSSSGTYTGELFF. The CDR3 DNA reads as TGTGCCAGCAGTTCATCCGGGACATACACCGGGGAGCTGTTTTTT.

The chain recombines TRBV30 with TRBJ2-7; 8 nucleotides align to TRBD1. The trim removed 1 base at V and 5 bases at J, leaving 1 base unmatched. In germline, CDR1 is GTSNPN, CDR2 SVGIG (reference sequence). The CDR3 runs to 12 residues. The CDR3 DNA reads TGTGCCTGGAGTGCGGACAGGGACGAGCAGTACTTC. As protein: CAWSADRDEQYF.

This clone came up many times. The V call is TRBV11-3, the J call TRBJ2-5, with 13 positions matching TRBD2. This CDR3 has 16 residues. Germline V gene lookup returns CDR1 SGHNT and CDR2 YENEEA. The ends lost 1 base at V and 4 bases at J; junction bases unmatched: 3. The CDR3: CASSLGRTSGGETQYF. CDR3 in DNA: TGTGCCAGCAGCTTAGGTCGGACTAGCGGGGGAGAGACCCAGTACTTC.

CDR3 loop: CASSLWGPNTEAFF. CDR3 DNA: TGTGCCAGCAGCTTATGGGGGCCAAACACTGAAGCTTTCTTT. The rearrangement joins TRBV7-2 to TRBJ1-1; TRBD1 might be the D (6 bases). The germline V gene has CDR1 SGHTA and CDR2 FQGNSA. CDR3 length: 14 amino acids. V was cut by 2 bases and J by 2 bases, with 9 bases left in between.

The chain employs TRBV24-1 and TRBJ2-1; D might be TRBD1 (5 bases). Germline lookup yields CDR1 KGHDR and CDR2 SFDVKD. The CDR3 is 13 residues long. The V and J ends lost 6 bases and 3 bases respectively, with 8 bases between them. CDR3 protein: CATSSRGYNEQFF. The CDR3 DNA is TGTGCCACCAGTTCAAGGGGCTACAATGAGCAGTTCTTC.

V usage is TRBV7-9 and J usage is TRBJ1-2, with D possibly matching TRBD1 (5 bases). This CDR3 has 14 residues. V lost 5 bases and J lost 6, with 16 bases in between. CDR1 is SEHNR and CDR2 is FQNEAQ in the germline V gene (reference sequence). CDR3 region: CASSDLNQGDGYTF. CDR3 bases: TGTGCCAGCAGCGATCTAAATCAGGGCGATGGCTACACCTTC.

V and J are TRBV4-2 and TRBJ2-3, with D tentatively TRBD2 (7 bases). The CDR3 totals 15 residues. With 1 base removed from V and 6 bases from J, the gap between germline ends came to 14 bases. Germline V CDR1 and CDR2: LGHNA, YNFKEQ. This chain's CDR3 is CASSQAGGAGDTQYF. The CDR3 DNA follows: TGTGCCAGCAGCCAAGCTGGGGGGGCCGGTGATACGCAGTATTTT.

V is TRBV5-5 and J is TRBJ2-7; 14 nucleotides line up with TRBD2. The V segment lost 4 bases and the J segment 3 bases; nucleotides outside the gene matches: 6. This CDR3 region has 16 residues. The V gene's germline CDR1 is SGHKS and CDR2 YYEKEE (reference sequence). The CDR3 DNA is TGTGCCAGCAGCCCTCGACTAGCGGGGGGGGTCTACGAGCAGTACTTC. Translated, it gives CASSPRLAGGVYEQYF.

The chain carries TRBV12-5 and TRBJ2-2, with D hard to call. The V gene's germline CDR1 is LGHNT and CDR2 FRNRAP. This CDR3 has 16 residues. Trimming shortened V by 8 bases and J by 0 bases, and 16 bases separated the two germline ends. CDR3 amino acids: CASSSSNFANTGELFF. The CDR3 nucleotides are TGTGCTAGTTCTTCATCTAACTTCGCGAACACCGGGGAGCTGTTTTTT.

CDR3 protein: CASSLTGYIGELFF. DNA of the CDR3: TGCGCCAGCAGCTTGACAGGGTACATCGGGGAGCTGTTTTTT. The rearrangement joins TRBV5-1 to TRBJ2-2; D perhaps matches TRBD1 (6 bases). Trimming took off 1 base at V and 7 bases at J, with 11 bases between the two ends. This CDR3 is 14 amino acids long. Germline V lookup: CDR1 SGHRS, CDR2 YFSETQ.

This sequence joins TRBV11-3 and TRBJ2-5; tentative D call: TRBD1 (5 bases). The CDR3 runs to 13 residues. Looked up from germline, CDR1 is SGHNT and CDR2 is YENEEA. Trimming cost V 3 bases and J 3 bases, with 8 bases left between them. In DNA, the CDR3 is TGTGCCAGCAGCTTTGACAGTGAAGAGACCCAGTACTTC. Protein sequence: CASSFDSEETQYF.

This chain links TRBV6-4 with TRBJ1-2; D gene uncertain. In germline, CDR1 is MRHNA, CDR2 SNTAGT. The CDR3 is 14 residues long. The ends were cut back, 3 bases at V and 7 bases at J, with 15 bases in the middle. CDR3 amino acids: CASSELGGQGGYTF. CDR3 DNA: TGTGCCAGCAGTGAATTAGGCGGCCAAGGTGGCTACACCTTC.

The chain joins TRBV3-1 (or the pseudogene TRBV3-2) to TRBJ2-6; 10 nucleotides match TRBD1. The trim removed 4 bases at V and 4 bases at J, leaving 7 bases unmatched. Germline V CDR1 and CDR2: LGHDT, YNNKEL (reference sequence). The length of the CDR3 is 17 residues. The CDR3 sequence is CASSLGDRGTGANVLTF. CDR3 in DNA: TGTGCCAGCAGCCTCGGGGACAGGGGAACAGGGGCCAACGTCCTGACTTTC.

The CDR3 spells CASSRRQNTEAFF. The CDR3 nucleotides read TGTGCCAGCAGTCGCCGACAGAACACTGAAGCTTTCTTT. The chain is built from TRBV6-2 or TRBV6-3 and TRBJ1-1; D unresolved. CDR1 is MNHEY and CDR2 is SVGEGT in the germline V gene. V gave up 5 bases and J gave up 1 base, with 8 bases separating them. This CDR3 spans 13 amino acids.

The chain uses TRBV6-2 or TRBV6-3 and TRBJ2-7; D is undetermined. Trimming shortened V by 6 bases and J by 3 bases, and 9 bases separated the two germline ends. Per germline, CDR1 MNHEY and CDR2 SVGEGT. The CDR3 is 12 amino acids. In DNA form, the CDR3 reads TGTGCCAGCAGCCGGGCCCTCTACGAGCAGTACTTC. Translation gives CASSRALYEQYF.

CDR3 region: CAIRGSETQYF. CDR3 bases: TGTGCCATCCGGGGTAGCGAGACCCAGTACTTC. The J gene is TRBJ2-5, the V gene TRBV10-3; D is perhaps TRBD2 (5 bases). Per germline, CDR1 ENHRY and CDR2 SYGVKD. Trimming removed 8 bases at V and 5 bases at J, with 9 bases between. This CDR3 spans 11 amino acids.

This chain connects TRBV14 to TRBJ1-6, with D hard to call. CDR1 is SGHDN, CDR2 FVKESK, per germline. The V end lost 6 bases, the J end lost 2 bases, and 14 bases lay between the germline ends. This CDR3 comprises 16 residues. CDR3 residues: CASSLVRGTYNSPLHF. The CDR3 region has the DNA TGTGCCAGCAGTCTCGTACGGGGAACCTATAATTCACCCCTCCACTTT.

The chain joins TRBV5-6 to TRBJ1-1, with 7 bases that match TRBD1. The V gene's germline CDR1 is SGHDT and CDR2 YYEEEE. CDR3 size: 16 residues. Trimming took 4 bases from V and 1 from J; bases not matched to a gene: 10. The DNA for the CDR3 is TGTGCCAGCAGCCCCCTTGTGGGGACAGCGAACACTGAAGCTTTCTTT. Residues: CASSPLVGTANTEAFF. Using reference TRBV5-6 and TRBJ1-1 for the parts outside the CDR3, the full variable domain is DAGVTQSPTHLIKTRGQQVTLRCSPKSGHDTVSWYQQALGQGPQFIFQYYEEEERQRGNFPDRFSGHQFPNYSSELNVNALLLGDSALYLCASSPLVGTANTEAFFGQGTRLTVV.

This chain links TRBV9 with TRBJ2-1; 8 nucleotides align to TRBD2. J lost 4 bases, V lost 3 bases, and 6 bases had no gene match. The CDR3 runs to 15 residues. Germline V gene lookup returns CDR1 SGDLS and CDR2 YYNGEE. The CDR3 coding sequence is TGTGCCAGCAGCGGGGGGACTAGTCCATACAATGAGCAGTTCTTC. This translates into CASSGGTSPYNEQFF.

The genes are TRBV3-1 (or the pseudogene TRBV3-2) and TRBJ2-7; 11 nucleotides agree with TRBD1. The CDR3 has 15 residues. Trimming removed 4 bases from V and 4 bases from J; junction bases left unmatched: 6. CDR1 and CDR2 (germline): LGHDT, YNNKEL (reference sequence). CDR3 in amino acids: CASSLRDRGYYEQYF. CDR3 coding DNA: TGTGCCAGCAGCCTCCGGGACAGGGGGTATTACGAGCAGTACTTC.

V and J are TRBV5-1 and TRBJ1-1; D remains unclear. CDR1 SGHRS and CDR2 YFSETQ come from the germline V gene. This CDR3 region has 15 residues. V was trimmed by 0 bases and J by 11 bases, leaving 20 bases between them. In DNA form, the CDR3 reads TGCGCCAGCAGCTTGGTGGAGGGTACCGTGATTGGGGCTTTCTTT. Translating it yields CASSLVEGTVIGAFF.

The chain recombines TRBV6-4 with TRBJ2-3; 8 nucleotides match TRBD1. CDR1 and CDR2 (germline): MRHNA, SNTAGT. The CDR3 has 15 residues. The junction had 5 bases not matched to a gene; V was cut back by 6 bases and J by 0 bases. CDR3 in DNA: TGTGCCAGCAGGCCACAGGGGGGCAGCACAGATACGCAGTATTTT. Translated, it gives CASRPQGGSTDTQYF.

The chain links TRBV19 to TRBJ1-2; D call uncertain. Germline CDR1 is LNHDA and CDR2 is SQIVND (reference sequence). The CDR3 has 14 amino acids. V was shortened by 1 base and J by 2 bases, with 8 bases between the two germline ends. CDR3 in DNA: TGTGCCAGTAGTATAGTCGTACAGAACTATGGCTACACCTTC. Its protein is CASSIVVQNYGYTF.

The chain links TRBV7-2 to TRBJ1-6; TRBD1 aligns across 10 bases. V trimming: 5 bases; J trimming: 6 bases; junction bases outside the gene matches: 10. The CDR3 is 17 amino acids. The germline V gene encodes CDR1 SGHTA and CDR2 FQGNSA. The chain's CDR3 is CASSRGGTGAVNSPLHF. In DNA form, the CDR3 reads TGTGCCAGCAGCCGCGGGGGGACAGGGGCGGTTAATTCACCCCTCCACTTT.

This clone was found once. The chain couples TRBV5-4 to TRBJ2-5, with TRBD1 identical over 9 bases. Germline V CDR1 and CDR2: SGHNT, YYREEE (reference sequence). V lost 3 bases and J lost 2; bases outside the gene matches: 5. The CDR3 has 15 residues. CDR3 amino acids: CASSSGTGPQETQYF. CDR3 nucleotide sequence: TGTGCCAGCAGCTCAGGGACAGGGCCACAAGAGACCCAGTACTTC.

The gene calls are TRBV30 and TRBJ1-6; 8 bases match TRBD1. This CDR3 is 15 amino acids long. CDR1 is GTSNPN and CDR2 is SVGIG in the germline V gene (reference sequence). J gave up 9 bases and V 3 bases, and 10 bases lay outside the gene matches. CDR3 in amino acids: CAWSAGQGEGSPLHF. Here the CDR3 DNA reads TGTGCCTGGAGCGCCGGACAGGGAGAGGGTTCACCCCTCCACTTT. The variable domain in full, completed from reference TRBV30 and TRBJ1-6, reads SQTIHQWPATLVQPVGSPLSLECTVEGTSNPNLYWYRQAAGRGLQLLFYSVGIGQISSEVPQNLSASRPQDRQFILSSKKLLLSDSGFYLCAWSAGQGEGSPLHFGNGTRLTVT.